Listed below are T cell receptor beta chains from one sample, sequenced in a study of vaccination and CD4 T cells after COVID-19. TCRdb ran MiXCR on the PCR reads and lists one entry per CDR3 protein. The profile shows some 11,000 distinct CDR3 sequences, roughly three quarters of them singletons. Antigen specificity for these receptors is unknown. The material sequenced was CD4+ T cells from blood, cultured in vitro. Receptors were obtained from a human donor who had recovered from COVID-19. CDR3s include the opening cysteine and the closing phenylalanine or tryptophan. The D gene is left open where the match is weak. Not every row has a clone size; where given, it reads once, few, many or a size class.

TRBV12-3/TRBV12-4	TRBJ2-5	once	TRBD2	TGTGCCAGCAGTTTAGGGACTAGCGGGAGGGCTGAGGAGACCCAGTACTTC	CASSLGTSGRAEETQYF
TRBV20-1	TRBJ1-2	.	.	TGCAGTGCTAGAGAACAGGCCCGAGAGGGCTACACCTTC	CSAREQAREGYTF
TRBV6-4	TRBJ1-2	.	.	TGTGCCAGCAGTCTCGAGGAGGGGCTGGGCGGCTACACCTTC	CASSLEEGLGGYTF
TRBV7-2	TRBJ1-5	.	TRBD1	TGTGCCAGCAGCCCTGACAGGGCAGGGCAGCCCCAGCATTTT	CASSPDRAGQPQHF
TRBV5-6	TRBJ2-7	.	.	TGTGCCAGCAGCGTATTGACAGCGACGGGCGAGCAGTACTTC	CASSVLTATGEQYF
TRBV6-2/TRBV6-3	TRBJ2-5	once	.	TGTGCCAGCAGTTATGGGGAGACCCAGTACTTC	CASSYGETQYF
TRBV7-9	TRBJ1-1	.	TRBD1	TGTGCCAGCAGCATGACAGGGGCGAACACTGAAGCTTTCTTT	CASSMTGANTEAFF
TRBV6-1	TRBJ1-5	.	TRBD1	TGTGCCACTACAGGGGAGTTTGCCAATCAGCCCCAGCATTTT	CATTGEFANQPQHF
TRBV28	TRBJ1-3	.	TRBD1	TGTGCCAGCAGGGAGACAGGGGGAAACACCATATATTTT	CASRETGGNTIYF
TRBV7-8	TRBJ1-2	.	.	TGTGCCAGCAGCTTAGAGTACCGGGGCTACACCTTC	CASSLEYRGYTF
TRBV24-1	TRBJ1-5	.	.	TGTGCCACCAGTGAAGCAGGCAATCAGCCCCAGCATTTT	CATSEAGNQPQHF
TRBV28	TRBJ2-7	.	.	TGTGCCAGCAGTTTATCGGCCATAAAGCCCTACGAGCAGTACTTC	CASSLSAIKPYEQYF
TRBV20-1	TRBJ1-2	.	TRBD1	TGCAGTGCTCACGGGACAGCGAGTAACTATGGCTACACCTTC	CSAHGTASNYGYTF
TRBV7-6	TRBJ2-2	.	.	TGTGCCAGCAGCTCCCCCGCTAGCAACACCGGGGAGCTGTTTTTT	CASSSPASNTGELFF
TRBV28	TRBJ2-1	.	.	TGTGCCAGCAGGGCCGCGGGTAACTACAATGAGCAGTTCTTC	CASRAAGNYNEQFF
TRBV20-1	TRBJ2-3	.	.	TGCAGTGCTTGGGGTGGGGGACCACCTAGCACAGATACGCAGTATTTT	CSAWGGGPPSTDTQYF
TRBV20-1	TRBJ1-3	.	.	TGCAGCGCCATCCCTCCGGGAGGAAACACCATATATTTT	CSAIPPGGNTIYF
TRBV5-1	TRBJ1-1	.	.	TGCGCCAGCAGTGACAGTTACACTGAAGCTTTCTTT	CASSDSYTEAFF
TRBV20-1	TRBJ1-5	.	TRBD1	TGCAGTGCCCCGGACAGGGTCAGCAATCAGCCCCAGCATTTT	CSAPDRVSNQPQHF
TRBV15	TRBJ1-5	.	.	TGTGCCACCAGCGGAGGGTTTCGGCCCCAGCATTTT	CATSGGFRPQHF
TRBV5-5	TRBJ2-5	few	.	TGTGCCAGCAGCGCGTTACTCAGCCAAGAGACCCAGTACTTC	CASSALLSQETQYF
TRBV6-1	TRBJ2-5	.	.	TGTGCCAGCAGCCCCGGACGGGTAGCGGAGACCCAGTACTTC	CASSPGRVAETQYF
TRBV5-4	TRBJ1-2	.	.	TGTGCCAGCAGCTTGGGTGGGCCTTCTAAGGACTATGGCTACACCTTC	CASSLGGPSKDYGYTF
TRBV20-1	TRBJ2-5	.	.	TGCAGTGTTCCGGGACTGGGGGAGACCCAGTACTTC	CSVPGLGETQYF
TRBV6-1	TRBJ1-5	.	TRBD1	TGTGCCAGCAGCCTTGGGACAGGGGGTAGCAATCAGCCCCAGCATTTT	CASSLGTGGSNQPQHF
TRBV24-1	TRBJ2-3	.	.	TGTGCCACCCAAAGCACAGATACGCAGTATTTT	CATQSTDTQYF
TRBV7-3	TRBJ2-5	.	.	TGTGCCAGCAGCTTTACAGGGAGAGTGGCTGGGGAGACCCAGTACTTC	CASSFTGRVAGETQYF
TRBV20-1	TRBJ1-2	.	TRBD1	TGCAGTGCTCATGGACAGGGCACCTATGGCTACACCTTC	CSAHGQGTYGYTF
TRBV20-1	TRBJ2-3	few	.	TGCAGTGCCCTGGCTCGTATGGACACGCAGTATTTT	CSALARMDTQYF
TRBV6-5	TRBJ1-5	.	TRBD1	TGTGCCAGCAGTTCAAGACAGGGTGGGAATCAGCCCCAGCATTTT	CASSSRQGGNQPQHF
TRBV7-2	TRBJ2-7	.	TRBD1	TGTGCCAGCAGCCCTCTGGGGACAGGTAATTACGAGCAGTACTTC	CASSPLGTGNYEQYF
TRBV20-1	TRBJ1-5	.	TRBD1	TGCAGTGCTAGAGATTCCCGGGACAGGGGGCTAGATAATCAGCCCCAGCATTTT	CSARDSRDRGLDNQPQHF
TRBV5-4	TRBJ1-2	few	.	TGTGCCAGCAGCTTGGAGTGGAGCTATGGCTACACCTTC	CASSLEWSYGYTF
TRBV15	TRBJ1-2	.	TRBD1	TGTGCCACCAGTAGACAGGGCAACTATGGCTACACCTTC	CATSRQGNYGYTF
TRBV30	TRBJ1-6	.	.	TGTGCCTGGACCCTCTGGGGGGGATTGGGTTCACCCCTCCACTTT	CAWTLWGGLGSPLHF
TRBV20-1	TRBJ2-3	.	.	TGCAGCCGCCACTGGGGTAGCACAGATACGCAGTATTTT	CSRHWGSTDTQYF
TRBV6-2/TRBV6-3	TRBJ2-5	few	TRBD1	TGTGCCAGCAGTCCCAGGGGGATAATCCAAGAGACCCAGTACTTC	CASSPRGIIQETQYF
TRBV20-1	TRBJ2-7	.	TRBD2	TGCAGTGCTAGCGGGACACATAGAGGACTAGCGGTCTCCTACGAGCAGTACTTC	CSASGTHRGLAVSYEQYF
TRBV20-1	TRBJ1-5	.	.	TGCAGTGCTAGAAGCCAGGCTGCTCCGAATCAGCCCCAGCATTTT	CSARSQAAPNQPQHF
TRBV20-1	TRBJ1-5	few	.	TGCAGGACCGCTAAAGGGGGGGATCAGCCCCAGCATTTT	CRTAKGGDQPQHF
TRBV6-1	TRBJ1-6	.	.	TGTGCCAGCAGTCCAGCGGACAGCTTGACATCACCCCTCCACTTT	CASSPADSLTSPLHF
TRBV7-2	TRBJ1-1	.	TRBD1	TGTGCCAGCAGCTCCAACAGGGGGCGGACTGAAGCTTTCTTT	CASSSNRGRTEAFF
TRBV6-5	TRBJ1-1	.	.	TGTGCCAGCAGTTACCCTCGGCCCCAGGGGAACACTGAAGCTTTCTTT	CASSYPRPQGNTEAFF
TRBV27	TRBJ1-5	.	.	TGTGCCAGCAGGAGGGATGGGGGCAATCAGCCCCAGCATTTT	CASRRDGGNQPQHF
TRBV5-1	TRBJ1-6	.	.	TGCGCCAGCAGCCGAGGGGTCCAGGGTAGTAGTTCACCCCTCCACTTT	CASSRGVQGSSSPLHF
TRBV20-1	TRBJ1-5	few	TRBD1	TGCAGTGCCCAACAGGGGACACTTGGCCAGCCCCAGCATTTT	CSAQQGTLGQPQHF
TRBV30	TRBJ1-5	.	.	TGTGCCTGGAGTGTACACAGCAATCAGCCCCAGCATTTT	CAWSVHSNQPQHF
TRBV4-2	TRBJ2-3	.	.	TGTGCCAGCAGCCCCCCTTGGACGAGCATAGGTACAGATACGCAGTATTTT	CASSPPWTSIGTDTQYF
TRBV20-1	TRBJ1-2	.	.	TGCAGTGCTCCCCTCCAGGGTTTGGTCTATGGCTACACCTTC	CSAPLQGLVYGYTF
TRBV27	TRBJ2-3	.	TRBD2	TGTGCCAGCAGTTGGCTAGCGGGAGGTCGAGATACGCAGTATTTT	CASSWLAGGRDTQYF
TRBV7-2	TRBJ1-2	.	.	TGTGCCAGCAGCTTAGTCGTTGACAGTAACTATGGCTACACCTTC	CASSLVVDSNYGYTF
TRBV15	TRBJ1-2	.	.	TGTGCCACCAGCAGAGAAAGGGAACACTATGGCTACACCTTC	CATSREREHYGYTF
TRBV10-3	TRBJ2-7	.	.	TGTGCCATCAGTGAGCCCCCGGCAGGCGGGTACGAGCAGTACTTC	CAISEPPAGGYEQYF
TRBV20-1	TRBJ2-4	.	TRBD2	TGCAGTGCTCACATGACTAGCGGGATCGAGTACTTC	CSAHMTSGIEYF
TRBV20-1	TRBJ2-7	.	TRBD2	TGCAGTTCTAGCGGGAGTAGATACGAGCAGTACTTC	CSSSGSRYEQYF
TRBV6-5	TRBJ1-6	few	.	TGTGCCAGCAGTTACCCCGGATTCGATAATTCACCCCTCCACTTT	CASSYPGFDNSPLHF